This T cell receptor (beta chain) was sequenced for a study of cytomegalovirus exposure and HLA in healthy donors. Germline V lookup: CDR1 MNHNS, CDR2 SASEGT. The CDR3 has 14 residues. J gave up 7 bases and V 2 bases, and 2 bases lay outside the gene matches. The PCR employed 60 Vbeta primers together with 13 Jbeta primers. Using immunoSEQ multiplex PCR, the repertoire was profiled, and TCRdb retains in-frame clones only, with some absent. This table has around 85,000 clones, around three quarters appearing once. This clone has more than one count but fewer than ten. Its antigen is not known. General study findings and limits: Most TCR sequences were seen very rarely across donors, but some public TCRs occurred in many. It was reported that TCR beta sequences correctly inferred the HLA-A and HLA-B alleles for most subjects.

The V call is TRBV6-1, the J call TRBJ1-4, with 9 nucleotides matching TRBD1. This TCR was sampled from a male donor in good health and CMV-seronegative. The sample comprised PBMCs. CDR3 loop: CASSERTGVEKLFF. CDR3 nucleotide sequence: TGTGCCAGCAGTGAAAGGACAGGGGTTGAAAAACTGTTTTTT.